This TCR beta chain derives from a study of T-cell reconstitution after alpha-beta-depleted transplantation in children. TCRbeta library preparation incorporated unique molecular identifiers. TCRdb re-called the PCR reads with MiXCR, one entry per CDR3 protein. The sample has 230,000 or so distinct CDR3 sequences, more than 7.5% seen once. This clonotype was found many times. The CDR3 is made up of 13 amino acids. V lost 4 bases to trimming and J lost 8 bases, with 14 bases between them. Germline V gives CDR1 MGHRA, CDR2 YSYEKL. V usage is TRBV4-1 and J usage is TRBJ1-2; D might be TRBD1 (6 bases). The sequence was collected from a human donor who donated a stem cell graft to a child with SCID. Sequenced material: PBMCs from the stem cell graft donor, taken from the stem cell graft. The CDR3 sequence is CASSPQGQSGYTF. The DNA of the CDR3 is TGCGCCAGCAGCCCCCAGGGACAATCCGGCTACACCTTC.